The clone carrying this TCR beta chain was seen at least ten times. Its matching antigen is unknown. A read error may produce the germline difference seen at one junction end. TCR beta CDR3 sequences were amplified from RNA transcripts. A first-round RT-PCR of the TCR CDR3 used the HTBI primer set. TCRdb re-analysed the multiplex PCR reads in MiXCR, keeping a single row per CDR3 protein. The sample yields roughly 400,000 distinct CDR3 sequences, approximately 15% seen once. CDR1 and CDR2 from the germline V gene are ENHRY and SYGVKD. CDR3 length: 14 residues. This record comes from a study of T cells in Graves' hyperthyroidism and ophthalmopathy. Findings of the study overall: The majority of expanded thyroid clonotypes above 0.001 also appeared in blood.

Sequenced input: blood. This chain connects TRBV10-3 to TRBJ2-2; D gene ambiguous. The receptor comes from a woman younger than 30 with Graves' hyperthyroidism that later progressed to Graves' ophthalmopathy. The CDR3 here is CATSPVWNTGELFF. In DNA form, the CDR3 reads TGTGCCACCAGTCCAGTCTGGAACACCGGGGAGCTGTTTTTT.